The rows below give T cell receptor beta chains drawn from one sample of a study of CD8 T cells in Susac syndrome. From the immunoSEQ multiplex PCR reads, TCRdb called clonotypes with MiXCR, one entry per CDR3 protein. Of fewer than 250,000 distinct CDR3 sequences in the sample, 92% are singletons; the top ten hold about 0.15%. Sequenced material: CD8+ T cells from PBMCs. These receptors came from a human donor with multiple sclerosis. Each CDR3 is given with its conserved first and last residue. A D gene is named only where the DNA matches it firmly. Clone size is shown for a subset of rows, as once, few, many or a class of expanded clone.

size	D	length	V	J	CDR3	DNA
-	-	12	TRBV30	TRBJ1-1	CAWSPQGTEAFF	TGTGCCTGGAGTCCCCAGGGGACTGAAGCTTTCTTT
-	-	16	TRBV7-9	TRBJ1-1	CASSRGLIGGNTEAFF	TGTGCCAGCAGCCGCGGTCTGATCGGGGGCAACACTGAAGCTTTCTTT
-	TRBD2	16	TRBV3-1	TRBJ2-2	CASSQGLAGFTGELFF	TGTGCCAGCAGCCAAGGGCTAGCGGGCTTTACCGGGGAGCTGTTTTTT
-	-	13	TRBV7-3	TRBJ1-1	CASSLTANTEAFF	TGTGCCAGCAGTTTAACGGCGAACACTGAAGCTTTCTTT
-	-	15	TRBV6-1	TRBJ1-3	CASSELPSSGNTIYF	TGTGCCAGCAGTGAGCTACCAAGCTCTGGAAACACCATATATTTT
-	-	16	TRBV28	TRBJ1-2	CASSLFTGQPDYGYTF	TGTGCCAGCAGTTTATTTACCGGACAGCCGGACTATGGCTACACCTTC
few	-	14	TRBV7-8	TRBJ2-6	CASSQEGGANVLTF	TGTGCCAGCAGCCAAGAAGGGGGGGCCAACGTCCTGACTTTC
-	TRBD2	17	TRBV2	TRBJ2-2	CASSGGRLAANTGELFF	TGTGCCAGCAGTGGTGGAAGACTAGCGGCAAACACCGGGGAGCTGTTTTTT
-	-	13	TRBV4-1	TRBJ2-5	CASSQLGQETQYF	TGCGCCAGCAGCCAACTTGGCCAAGAGACCCAGTACTTC
-	TRBD1	15	TRBV13	TRBJ2-3	CASSDRVGSTDTQYF	TGTGCCAGCAGCGACAGGGTGGGGAGCACAGATACGCAGTATTTT
-	-	13	TRBV2	TRBJ1-6	CASQSSYNSPLHF	TGTGCCAGCCAGAGCTCCTATAATTCACCCCTCCACTTT
-	-	15	TRBV5-6	TRBJ2-5	CASSQGPANQETQYF	TGTGCCAGCAGCCAGGGACCGGCTAACCAAGAGACCCAGTACTTC
-	-	15	TRBV13	TRBJ2-1	CASSLGPALTGEQFF	TGTGCCAGCAGCTTAGGCCCCGCCTTAACGGGTGAGCAGTTCTTC
-	-	18	TRBV6-2/TRBV6-3	TRBJ2-3	CASSYPLEGGPSTDTQYF	TGTGCCAGCAGTTATCCTCTAGAGGGAGGCCCAAGCACAGATACGCAGTATTTT
-	-	13	TRBV7-8	TRBJ1-1	CASSLKGGRRAFF	TGTGCCAGCAGCCTAAAAGGGGGTCGACGGGCTTTCTTT
-	TRBD2	15	TRBV24-1	TRBJ2-1	CATSDGLAPYNEQFF	TGTGCCACCAGTGACGGACTAGCGCCCTACAATGAGCAGTTCTTC
-	TRBD2	15	TRBV6-2/TRBV6-3	TRBJ2-7	CASSQTSGLTYEQYF	TGTGCCAGCAGCCAAACTAGCGGGCTAACCTACGAGCAGTACTTC
-	TRBD2	14	TRBV30	TRBJ2-5	CAWNLAGGPETQYF	TGTGCCTGGAATCTGGCGGGAGGGCCGGAGACCCAGTACTTC
-	-	15	TRBV6-5	TRBJ2-3	CASSYFSGGTDTQYF	TGTGCCAGCAGTTACTTTAGTGGGGGCACAGATACGCAGTATTTT